In this sample, the clone carrying this T cell receptor (beta chain) turned up a few times. Its antigen is unknown. The V and J ends lost 4 bases and 10 bases, in that order; junction bases with no gene match: 5. Germline-derived CDR1 and CDR2 are LGHDT and YNNKEL (reference sequence). This CDR3 region has 14 residues. These data belong to a study of T-cell reconstitution after alpha-beta-depleted transplantation in children. Study-wide points: From newly produced T cells came most of the T-cell counts and diversity one year after transplant. Two months or so post-transplant, alpha-beta T cells reportedly derived from several hundred expanded graft clones. The study traced high day-60 TCRbeta diversity in some patients to surviving recipient T cells and thymic progenitors.

Unique molecular identifiers were incorporated during preparation of the TCRbeta library. Using its own MiXCR run on the PCR reads, TCRdb lists one record per CDR3 protein. The sample records 200,000 or so distinct CDR3 sequences, roughly 6.5% being singletons. This specimen consisted of PBMCs, obtained before TCRalphabeta/CD19-depleted stem cell transplant. The clonotype comes from a girl under three years old with combined immunodeficiency, due to receive a stem cell transplant. The V gene is TRBV3-1, the J gene TRBJ1-6; 9 bases align to TRBD1. The DNA of the CDR3 is TGTGCCAGCAGCCCCGGGACAGGGTTCTCACCCCTCCACTTT. Its translation: CASSPGTGFSPLHF. Looking up the rest from reference TRBV3-1 and TRBJ1-6 gives the full variable domain: DTAVSQTPKYLVTQMGNDKSIKCEQNLGHDTMYWYKQDSKKFLKIMFSYNNKELIINETVPNRFSPKSPDKAHLNLHINSLELGDSAVYFCASSPGTGFSPLHFGNGTRLTVT.